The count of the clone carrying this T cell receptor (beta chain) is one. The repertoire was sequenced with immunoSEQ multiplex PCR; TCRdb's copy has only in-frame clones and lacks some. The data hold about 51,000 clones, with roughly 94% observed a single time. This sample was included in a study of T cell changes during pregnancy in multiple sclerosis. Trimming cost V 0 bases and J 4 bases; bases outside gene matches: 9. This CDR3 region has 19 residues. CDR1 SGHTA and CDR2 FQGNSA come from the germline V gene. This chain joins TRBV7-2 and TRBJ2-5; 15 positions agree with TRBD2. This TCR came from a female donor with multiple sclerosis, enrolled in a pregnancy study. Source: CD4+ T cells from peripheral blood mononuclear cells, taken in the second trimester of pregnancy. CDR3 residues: CASSLAGLAGGQSPETQYF. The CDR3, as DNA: TGTGCCAGCAGCTTAGCCGGACTAGCGGGGGGGCAATCTCCAGAGACCCAGTACTTC.